The 22 T cell receptor beta chains presented below share a single source sample, sequenced in a study of blood T cells in healthy people across ages. The use of a sample-barcoded 5' primer and a J-beta primer mix characterized a second PCR of about 7 to 12 cycles. TCRdb reprocessed the 5' RACE reads via MiXCR and lists one record per CDR3 protein. The sample includes around 1.7 million distinct CDR3 sequences, under 30% of them seen just once. Sequences were obtained from blood. Receptors were obtained from a woman aged 25 to 45 in good health.

In this sample, this clonotype turned up a few times. This chain uses TRBV19 with TRBJ2-7, with D possibly matching TRBD2 (6 bases). The germline V gene encodes CDR1 LNHDA and CDR2 SQIVND (reference sequence). V was trimmed by 2 bases and J by 5 bases, leaving 19 bases between them. The CDR3 spans 16 residues. The CDR3 region has the DNA TGTGCCAGTAGTATAAGCCAGCCCGTCGGAGGGAACGAGCAGTACTTC. It codes for CASSISQPVGGNEQYF.

This clonotype has a handful of counts. The gene calls are TRBV24-1 and TRBJ1-2; D is unresolved. CDR3 length equals 15 residues. V lost 3 bases, J lost 8 bases, and 18 bases lay in between. Germline CDR1 reads KGHDR; CDR2 reads SFDVKD. This chain's CDR3 is CATSDLARTSPGYTF. The CDR3 DNA reads TGTGCCACCAGTGATCTAGCGCGGACGTCCCCAGGCTACACCTTC.

This clonotype was counted many times. The gene calls are TRBV7-2 and TRBJ2-1, with TRBD2 identical over 8 bases. Germline CDR1 SGHTA, CDR2 FQGNSA. Losses at the gene ends were 3 bases for V and 5 bases for J; bases not matched to a gene: 9. The CDR3 consists of 16 residues. This chain's CDR3 is CASSFAPLAGNNEQFF. The CDR3 DNA sequence: TGTGCCAGCAGCTTCGCCCCGCTAGCGGGCAACAATGAGCAGTTCTTC.

The sample holds a few counts of this clonotype. The V gene is TRBV19, the J gene TRBJ1-4; TRBD1 matches at 9 bases. The CDR3 is 15 residues long. CDR1 is LNHDA, CDR2 SQIVND, per germline (reference sequence). The trim removed 6 bases at V and 7 bases at J, leaving 9 bases unmatched. The CDR3 DNA follows: TGTGCCAGTAGGCACCCGGGACAGGGTCGTGAAAAACTGTTTTTT. It specifies CASRHPGQGREKLFF.

The chain carries TRBV20-1 and TRBJ1-5, with TRBD1 identical over 8 bases. V trimming: 6 bases; J trimming: 9 bases; junction bases outside the gene matches: 10. The CDR3 covers 13 residues. Germline CDR1 is DFQATT and CDR2 is SNEGSKA (reference sequence). The CDR3 nucleotides read TGCAGTGCCCGAGGACAGGGTGGTCGGCCCCAGCATTTT. Protein product: CSARGQGGRPQHF.

This clonotype was picked up many times. V is TRBV29-1 and J is TRBJ1-2, with no clear D. The CDR3 has 14 residues. CDR1 SQVTM and CDR2 ANQGSEA come from the germline V gene. V lost 1 base and J lost 8, with 17 bases in between. CDR3 sequence reads: CSVEGRAGKGGYTF. The CDR3 DNA sequence: TGCAGCGTTGAAGGGCGAGCGGGGAAGGGCGGCTACACCTTC.

This clonotype has just a few counts. V is TRBV7-9 and J is TRBJ2-7; TRBD1 agrees at 8 bases. The trim removed 8 bases at V and 0 bases at J, leaving 3 bases unmatched. Germline CDR1 SEHNR, CDR2 FQNEAQ (reference sequence). The CDR3 is 13 residues long. The CDR3: CASEGTGSYEQYF. The CDR3 DNA reads TGTGCCAGCGAGGGGACAGGCTCCTACGAGCAGTACTTC.

V gene TRBV6-5 combines with J gene TRBJ1-2; D is uncertain. The V gene's germline CDR1 is MNHEY and CDR2 SVGAGI. This CDR3 has 14 amino acids. V dropped 6 bases and J dropped 1 base, with 12 bases sitting between them. The CDR3 bases are TGTGCCAGCAGCCCCTATCCCCGTAACTATGGCTACACCTTC. Encoded protein: CASSPYPRNYGYTF.

This clonotype was detected only a few times. V usage is TRBV5-1 and J usage is TRBJ2-2, with D uncertain. The CDR3 length is 14 residues. The ends were cut back, 2 bases at V and 5 bases at J, with 10 bases in the middle. CDR1 and CDR2 (germline): SGHRS, YFSETQ. The DNA for the CDR3 is TGCGCCAGCAGCTTCAACCCCGTTACCGGGGAGCTGTTTTTT. This codes for CASSFNPVTGELFF. The variable domain in full, completed from reference TRBV5-1 and TRBJ2-2, reads KAGVTQTPRYLIKTRGQQVTLSCSPISGHRSVSWYQQTPGQGLQFLFEYFSETQRNKGNFPGRFSGRQFSNSRSEMNVSTLELGDSALYLCASSFNPVTGELFFGEGSRLTVL.

This clonotype was recorded many times. The chain carries TRBV6-1 and TRBJ2-5, with D maybe TRBD1 (5 bases). The CDR3 covers 14 residues. The V end lost 6 bases, the J end lost 1 base, and 12 bases lay between the germline ends. Germline CDR1 MNHNS, CDR2 SASEGT. The CDR3 loop reads CASRTTASQETQYF. The CDR3 DNA reads TGTGCCAGCAGAACGACAGCCTCCCAAGAGACCCAGTACTTC.

The chain combines TRBV7-2 with TRBJ2-5; a possible D gene is TRBD1 (6 bases). The DNA end lines up better with TRBJ2-7; the J call may be wrong. This CDR3 is 14 amino acids long. From germline, CDR1 is SGHTA and CDR2 FQGNSA. Here the CDR3 reads CASSTDGTRPEQYF. Here the CDR3 DNA reads TGTGCCAGCAGCACCGACGGGACACGACCCGAGCAGTACTTC.

The sample holds many counts of this clonotype. V is TRBV10-2 and J is TRBJ2-1; 13 bases map to TRBD2. The CDR3 sequence is 16 residues long. J was trimmed by 9 bases and V by 6 bases; bases with no gene match: 11. Germline V gives CDR1 WSHSY, CDR2 SAAADI. Written as DNA, the CDR3 is TGCGCCAGCAGCCTCGGACTAGCGGGAGCGAGGGGTGAGCAGTTCTTC. Its protein product is CASSLGLAGARGEQFF.

This clonotype turned up a few times. One end of the junction fails to match germline, which may point to a read error. V is TRBV6-5 and J is TRBJ2-5; 12 bases agree with TRBD2. The CDR3 is made up of 19 amino acids. Germline values: CDR1 MNHEY, CDR2 SVGAGI. As DNA, the CDR3 is TGTGCCAGCAGTTACCGGTACAGAGGGACTAGCGGGTTTCAAGAGGCCCAGTACTTC. Residues: CASSYRYRGTSGFQEAQYF.

This clonotype was picked up a small number of times. V and J are TRBV5-5 and TRBJ1-5; perhaps TRBD1 as D (5 bases). V was trimmed by 1 base and J by 3 bases, leaving 11 bases between them. Germline V gene sequence: CDR1 SGHKS, CDR2 YYEKEE (reference sequence). This CDR3 has 15 residues. CDR3 residues: CASSLSGANNQPQHF. CDR3 nucleotides: TGTGCCAGCAGCTTGTCCGGGGCCAACAATCAGCCCCAGCATTTT.

V usage is TRBV5-1 and J usage is TRBJ1-5; D gene ambiguous. Germline assignment: CDR1 SGHRS and CDR2 YFSETQ. The CDR3 loop spans 15 amino acids. The V end was cut by 4 bases, the J end by 2 bases, with 13 bases between. The DNA of the CDR3 is TGCGCCAGCAGCGATGATGGCTCCGGCAATCAGCCCCAGCATTTT. Its translation is CASSDDGSGNQPQHF.

The chain has TRBV7-2 and TRBJ2-3; TRBD2 matches 12 bases. The germline V gene encodes CDR1 SGHTA and CDR2 FQGNSA. The CDR3 consists of 18 residues. With V trimmed by 1 base and J by 6 bases, 11 bases remained unmatched. The chain's CDR3 is CTSSLVSPRLAGDDTQYF. CDR3 bases: TGTACCAGCAGCTTAGTGTCCCCAAGACTAGCGGGAGATGATACGCAGTATTTT.

The chain uses TRBV25-1 and TRBJ1-1; no clear D gene. Trimming removed 3 bases from V and 6 bases from J, with 5 bases in between. Germline loops: CDR1 MGHDK, CDR2 SYGVNS. The CDR3 length is 11 residues. The CDR3 region is CASSDTSEAFF. The CDR3, as DNA: TGTGCCAGCAGTGACACTTCTGAAGCTTTCTTT.

Notes on this clonotype: A much larger clone is a single base away; this may be a read error. The genes are TRBV10-3 and TRBJ2-7, with TRBD2 as a possible D gene (6 bases). The CDR3 covers 14 residues. CDR1 and CDR2 (germline): ENHRY, SYGVKD. The CDR3 DNA reads as TGTGTCATCCAACCGGAGGGCCGGTCCTACGAGCAGTACTTC. As protein: CVIQPEGRSYEQYF.

This clonotype has only a few counts. The chain links TRBV20-1 to TRBJ2-1; D might be TRBD2 (7 bases). Germline CDR1 and CDR2: DFQATT and SNEGSKA (reference sequence). V shed 6 bases and J shed 9 bases, with 15 bases lying between them. The CDR3 totals 12 residues. The CDR3 is CSARGAGREQFF. Written as DNA, the CDR3 is TGCAGTGCCCGGGGGGCTGGCCGTGAGCAGTTCTTC.

This clonotype has at least ten counts. This chain connects TRBV2 to TRBJ1-2; no reliable D call. This CDR3 contains 14 residues. Germline lookup yields CDR1 SNHLY and CDR2 FYNNEI. V lost 6 bases and J 6 bases, leaving 17 bases between the germline ends. The CDR3 DNA reads TGTGCCAGCAGCCGCGAGGGAGCCTGGGATGGCTACACCTTC. The encoded protein is CASSREGAWDGYTF. Based on the CDR3 plus reference TRBV2 and TRBJ1-2, the full variable domain is EPEVTQTPSHQVTQMGQEVILRCVPISNHLYFYWYRQILGQKVEFLVSFYNNEISEKSEIFDDQFSVERPDGSNFTLKIRSTKLEDSAMYFCASSREGAWDGYTFGSGTRLTVV.

The genes are TRBV24-1 and TRBJ1-5; 7 bases align to TRBD1. The length of the CDR3 is 18 residues. Germline assignment: CDR1 KGHDR and CDR2 SFDVKD. Germline trimming cut 2 bases from V and 1 base from J; bases unmatched to any gene: 10. The CDR3, as DNA: TGTGCCACCAGTGATTCCGGGAGAGGGGGCGCGAGCAATCAGCCCCAGCATTTT. This codes for CATSDSGRGGASNQPQHF.

This clonotype has only a few counts. V is TRBV29-1 and J is TRBJ2-5; 10 bases are shared with TRBD1. The CDR3 has 13 amino acids. Germline V gene sequence: CDR1 SQVTM, CDR2 ANQGSEA. The V and J ends lost 5 bases and 5 bases, in that order; junction bases with no gene match: 5. The CDR3 loop is CSVSDRGRETQYF. DNA for the CDR3: TGCAGCGTTTCCGACAGGGGGCGGGAGACCCAGTACTTC.